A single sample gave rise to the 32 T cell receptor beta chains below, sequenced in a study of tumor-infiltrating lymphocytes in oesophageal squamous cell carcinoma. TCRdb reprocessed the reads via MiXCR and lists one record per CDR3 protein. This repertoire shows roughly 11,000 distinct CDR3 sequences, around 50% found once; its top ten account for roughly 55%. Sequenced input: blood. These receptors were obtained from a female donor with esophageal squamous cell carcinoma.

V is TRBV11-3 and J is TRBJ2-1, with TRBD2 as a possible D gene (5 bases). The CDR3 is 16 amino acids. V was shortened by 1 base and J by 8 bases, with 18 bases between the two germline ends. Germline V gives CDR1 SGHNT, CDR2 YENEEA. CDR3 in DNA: TGTGCCAGCAGCTTAGGGGTGGAGGCCCGAGCGGATGAGCAGTTCTTC. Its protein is CASSLGVEARADEQFF.

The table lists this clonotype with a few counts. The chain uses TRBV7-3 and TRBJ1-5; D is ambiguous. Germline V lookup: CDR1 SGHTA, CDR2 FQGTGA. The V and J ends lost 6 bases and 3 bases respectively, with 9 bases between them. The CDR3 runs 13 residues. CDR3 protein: CASSRMINQPQHF. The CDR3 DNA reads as TGTGCCAGCAGTCGCATGATCAATCAGCCCCAGCATTTT.

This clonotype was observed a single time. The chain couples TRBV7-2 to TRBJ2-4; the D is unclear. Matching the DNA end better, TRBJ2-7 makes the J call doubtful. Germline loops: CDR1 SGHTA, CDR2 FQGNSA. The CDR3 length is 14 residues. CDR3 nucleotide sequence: TGTGCCAGCAGCTTCCCTGAGAGCTCCTACGAGCAGTACTTC. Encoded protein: CASSFPESSYEQYF.

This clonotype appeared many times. The CDR3 sequence is CASSLAGQGGGYTF. CDR3 coding DNA: TGTGCCAGCAGCTTAGCGGGACAGGGAGGTGGCTACACCTTC. The rearrangement joins TRBV11-2 to TRBJ1-2; TRBD1 matches 9 bases. Unmatched junction bases numbered 4, after V lost 1 base and J lost 7 bases. Per the germline V gene, CDR1 is SGHAT and CDR2 is FQNNGV. CDR3 length: 14 amino acids.

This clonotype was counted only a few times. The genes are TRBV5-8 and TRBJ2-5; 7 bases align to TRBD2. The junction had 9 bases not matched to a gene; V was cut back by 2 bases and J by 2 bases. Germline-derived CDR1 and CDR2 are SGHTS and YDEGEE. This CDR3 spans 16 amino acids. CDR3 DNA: TGTGCCAGCAGCTTAGGGAGTAGCGGGTCTCAAGAGACCCAGTACTTC. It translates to CASSLGSSGSQETQYF.

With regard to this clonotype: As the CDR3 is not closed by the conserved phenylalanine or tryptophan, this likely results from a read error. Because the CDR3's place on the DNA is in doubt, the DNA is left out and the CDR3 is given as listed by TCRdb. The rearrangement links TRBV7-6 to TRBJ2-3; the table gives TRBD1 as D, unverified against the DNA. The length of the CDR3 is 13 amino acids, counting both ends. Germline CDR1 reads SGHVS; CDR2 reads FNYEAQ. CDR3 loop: CASSTGGEQYFGP.

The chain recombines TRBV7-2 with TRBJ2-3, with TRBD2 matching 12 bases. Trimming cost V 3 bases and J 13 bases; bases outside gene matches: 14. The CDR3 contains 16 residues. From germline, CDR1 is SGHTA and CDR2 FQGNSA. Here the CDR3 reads CASSFYLAGGGPREYF. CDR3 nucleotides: TGTGCCAGCAGCTTTTATCTAGCGGGAGGGGGCCCTCGGGAGTATTTT.

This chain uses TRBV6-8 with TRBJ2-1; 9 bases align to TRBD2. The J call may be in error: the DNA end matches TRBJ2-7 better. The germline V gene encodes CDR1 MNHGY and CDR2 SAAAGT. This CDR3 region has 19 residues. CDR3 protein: CASSYSRGGEAGGPNEQYF. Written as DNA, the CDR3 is TGTGCCAGCAGTTACTCGAGGGGGGGCGAGGCGGGAGGGCCCAACGAGCAGTACTTC.

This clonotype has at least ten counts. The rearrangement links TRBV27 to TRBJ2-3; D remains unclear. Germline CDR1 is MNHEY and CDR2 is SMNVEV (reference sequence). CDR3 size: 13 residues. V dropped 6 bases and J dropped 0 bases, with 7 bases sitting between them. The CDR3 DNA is TGTGCCAGCAGCTCCCCGAGCACAGATACGCAGTATTTT. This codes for CASSSPSTDTQYF.

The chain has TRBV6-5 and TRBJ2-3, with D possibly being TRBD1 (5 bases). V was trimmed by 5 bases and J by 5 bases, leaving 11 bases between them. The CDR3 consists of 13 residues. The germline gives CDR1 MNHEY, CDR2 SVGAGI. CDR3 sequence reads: CASSQGWRDTQYF. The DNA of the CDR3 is TGTGCCAGCAGTCAGGGCTGGAGAGATACGCAGTATTTT.

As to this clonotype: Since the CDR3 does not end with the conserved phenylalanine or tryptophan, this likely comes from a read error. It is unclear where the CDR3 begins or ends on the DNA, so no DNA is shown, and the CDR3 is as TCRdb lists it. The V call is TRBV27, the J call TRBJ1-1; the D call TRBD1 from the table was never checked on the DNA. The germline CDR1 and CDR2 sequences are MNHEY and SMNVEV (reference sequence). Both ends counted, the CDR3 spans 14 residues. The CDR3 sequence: CASSFLTMSSSSGQ.

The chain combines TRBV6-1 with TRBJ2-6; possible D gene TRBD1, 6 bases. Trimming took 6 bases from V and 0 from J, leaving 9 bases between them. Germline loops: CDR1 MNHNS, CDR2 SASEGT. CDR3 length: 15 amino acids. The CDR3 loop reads CASRVQGSGANVLTF. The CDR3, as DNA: TGTGCCAGCAGAGTACAGGGCTCTGGGGCCAACGTCCTGACTTTC.

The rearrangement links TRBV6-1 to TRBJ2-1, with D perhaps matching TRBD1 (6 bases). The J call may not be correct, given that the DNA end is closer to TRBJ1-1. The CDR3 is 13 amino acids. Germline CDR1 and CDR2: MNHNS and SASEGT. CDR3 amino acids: CASSHRENTEAFF. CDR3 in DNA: TGTGCCAGCAGCCACAGGGAAAACACTGAAGCTTTCTTT.

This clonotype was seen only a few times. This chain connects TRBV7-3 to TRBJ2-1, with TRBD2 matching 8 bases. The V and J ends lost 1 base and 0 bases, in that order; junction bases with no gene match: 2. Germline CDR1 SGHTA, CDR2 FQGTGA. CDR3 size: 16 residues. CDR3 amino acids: CASSLKGTSSYNEQFF. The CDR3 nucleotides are TGTGCCAGCAGCTTAAAGGGGACTAGCTCCTACAATGAGCAGTTCTTC.

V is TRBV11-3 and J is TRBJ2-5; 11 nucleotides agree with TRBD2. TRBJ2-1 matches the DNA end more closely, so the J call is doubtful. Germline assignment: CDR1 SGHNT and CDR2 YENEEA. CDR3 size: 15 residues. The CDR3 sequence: CASSPGLADYNEQFF. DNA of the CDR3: TGTGCCAGCAGCCCGGGACTAGCGGACTACAATGAGCAGTTCTTC.

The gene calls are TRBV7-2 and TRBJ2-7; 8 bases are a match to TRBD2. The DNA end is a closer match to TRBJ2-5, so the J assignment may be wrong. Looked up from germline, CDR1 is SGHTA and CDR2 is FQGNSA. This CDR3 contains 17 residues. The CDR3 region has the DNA TGTGCCAGCAGCTTTCTCACGGGGGGGCTTAAGGGAGAGACCCAGTACTTC. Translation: CASSFLTGGLKGETQYF.

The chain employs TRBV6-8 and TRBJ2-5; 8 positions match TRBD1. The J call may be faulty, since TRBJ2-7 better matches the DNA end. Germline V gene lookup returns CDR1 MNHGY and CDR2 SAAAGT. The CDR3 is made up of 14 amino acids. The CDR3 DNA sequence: TGTGCCAGCAGTCCGGGACAGGAGGCCTACGAGCAGTACTTC. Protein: CASSPGQEAYEQYF.

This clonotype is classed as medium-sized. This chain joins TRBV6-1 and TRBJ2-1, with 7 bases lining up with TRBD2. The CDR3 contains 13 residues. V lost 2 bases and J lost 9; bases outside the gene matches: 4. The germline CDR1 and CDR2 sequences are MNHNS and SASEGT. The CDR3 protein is CASSETGGSEQFF. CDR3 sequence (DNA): TGTGCCAGCAGTGAAACGGGCGGGAGTGAGCAGTTCTTC.

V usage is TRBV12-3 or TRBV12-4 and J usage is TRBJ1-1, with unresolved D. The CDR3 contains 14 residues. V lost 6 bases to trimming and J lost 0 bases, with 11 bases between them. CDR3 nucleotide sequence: TGTGCCAGCAGCTTCGGCAGGATGAACACTGAAGCTTTCTTT. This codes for CASSFGRMNTEAFF.

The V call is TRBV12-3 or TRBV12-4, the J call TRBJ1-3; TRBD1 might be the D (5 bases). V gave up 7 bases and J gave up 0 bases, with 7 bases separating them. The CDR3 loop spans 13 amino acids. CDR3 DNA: TGTGCCAGCACTCAGGGCTCTGGAAACACCATATATTTT. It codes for CASTQGSGNTIYF.

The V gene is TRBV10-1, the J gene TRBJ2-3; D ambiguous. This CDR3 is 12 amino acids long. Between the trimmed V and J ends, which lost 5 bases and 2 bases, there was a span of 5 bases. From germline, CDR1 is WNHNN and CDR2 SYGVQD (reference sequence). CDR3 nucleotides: TGCGCCAGCAGTCCGGCCACAGATACGCAGTATTTT. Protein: CASSPATDTQYF.

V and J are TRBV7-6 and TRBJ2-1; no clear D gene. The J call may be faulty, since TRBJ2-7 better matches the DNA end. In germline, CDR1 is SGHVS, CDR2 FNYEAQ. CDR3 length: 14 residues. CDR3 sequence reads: CASSPQMGGHEQYF. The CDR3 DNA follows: TGTGCCAGCAGCCCTCAGATGGGCGGACACGAGCAGTACTTC.

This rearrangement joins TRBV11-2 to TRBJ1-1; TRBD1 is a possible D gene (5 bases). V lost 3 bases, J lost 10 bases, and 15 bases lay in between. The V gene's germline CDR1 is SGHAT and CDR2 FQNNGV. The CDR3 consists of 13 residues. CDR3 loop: CASSFKDERGAFF. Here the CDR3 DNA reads TGTGCCAGCAGCTTTAAGGACGAAAGGGGAGCTTTCTTT.

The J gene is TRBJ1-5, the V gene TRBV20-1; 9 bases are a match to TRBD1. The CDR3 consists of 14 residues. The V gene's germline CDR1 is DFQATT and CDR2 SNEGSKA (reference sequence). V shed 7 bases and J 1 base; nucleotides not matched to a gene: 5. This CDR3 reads CSVTGGGSNQPQHF. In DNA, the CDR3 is TGCAGTGTAACAGGGGGCGGAAGCAATCAGCCCCAGCATTTT.

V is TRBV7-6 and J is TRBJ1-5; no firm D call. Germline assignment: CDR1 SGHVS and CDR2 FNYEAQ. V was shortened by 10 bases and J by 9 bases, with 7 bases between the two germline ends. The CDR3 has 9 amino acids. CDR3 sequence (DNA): TGTGCCACCTCCTGGCCCCAGCATTTT. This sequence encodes CATSWPQHF.

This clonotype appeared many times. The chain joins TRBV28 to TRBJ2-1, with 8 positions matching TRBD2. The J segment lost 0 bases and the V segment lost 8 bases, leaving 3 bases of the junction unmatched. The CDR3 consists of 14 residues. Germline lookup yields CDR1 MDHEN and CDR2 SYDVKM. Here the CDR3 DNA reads TGTGCCAGCCGGAGCGGGAGCTCCTACAATGAGCAGTTCTTC. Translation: CASRSGSSYNEQFF.

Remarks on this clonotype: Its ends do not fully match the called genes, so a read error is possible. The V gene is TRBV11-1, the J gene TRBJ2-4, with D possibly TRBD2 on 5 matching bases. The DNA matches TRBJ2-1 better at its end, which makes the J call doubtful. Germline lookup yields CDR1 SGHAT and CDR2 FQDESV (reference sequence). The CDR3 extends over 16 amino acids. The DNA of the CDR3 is TGTGCCAGCAGTTTAGGGAGCTACAGCTCCTACAATGAGCAGTTCTTC. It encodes CASSLGSYSSYNEQFF.

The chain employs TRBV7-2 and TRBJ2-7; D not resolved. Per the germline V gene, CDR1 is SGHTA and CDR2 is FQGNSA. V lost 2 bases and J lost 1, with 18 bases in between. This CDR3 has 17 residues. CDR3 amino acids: CASSLLTAAFSSYEQYF. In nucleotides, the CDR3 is TGTGCCAGCAGCTTACTGACGGCGGCCTTTTCATCCTACGAGCAGTACTTC.

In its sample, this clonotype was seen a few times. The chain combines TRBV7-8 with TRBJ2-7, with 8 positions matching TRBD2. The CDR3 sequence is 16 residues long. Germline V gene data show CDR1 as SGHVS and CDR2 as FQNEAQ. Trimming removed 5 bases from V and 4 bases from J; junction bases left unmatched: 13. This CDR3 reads CASSLLAGGPDYEQYF. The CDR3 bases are TGTGCCAGCAGCCTACTGGCGGGAGGCCCCGATTACGAGCAGTACTTC. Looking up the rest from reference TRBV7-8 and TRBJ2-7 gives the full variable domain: GAGVSQSPRYKVAKRGQDVALRCDPISGHVSLFWYQQALGQGPEFLTYFQNEAQLDKSGLPSDRFFAERPEGSVSTLKIQRTQQEDSAVYLCASSLLAGGPDYEQYFGPGTRLTVT.

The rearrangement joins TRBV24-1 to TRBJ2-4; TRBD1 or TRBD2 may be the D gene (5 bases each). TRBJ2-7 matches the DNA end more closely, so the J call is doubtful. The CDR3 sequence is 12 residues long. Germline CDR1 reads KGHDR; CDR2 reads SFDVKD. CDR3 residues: CATGGERNEQYF. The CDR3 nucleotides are TGTGCCACCGGGGGAGAGAGGAACGAGCAGTACTTC.

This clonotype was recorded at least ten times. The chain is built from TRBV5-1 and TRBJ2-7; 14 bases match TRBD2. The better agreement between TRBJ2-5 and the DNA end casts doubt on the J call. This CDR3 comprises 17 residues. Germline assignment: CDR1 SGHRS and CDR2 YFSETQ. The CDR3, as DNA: TGCGCCAGCAGCTTGGGACTAGCGGGAGGGGGGATCGAGACCCAGTACTTC. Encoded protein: CASSLGLAGGGIETQYF.

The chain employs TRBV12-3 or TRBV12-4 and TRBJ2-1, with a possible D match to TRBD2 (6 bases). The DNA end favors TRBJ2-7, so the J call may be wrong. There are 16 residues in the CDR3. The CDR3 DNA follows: TGTGCCAGCAGTTTAAGAGGTCCTAGCCCGGGGAGGGAGCAGTACTTC. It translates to CASSLRGPSPGREQYF.